This TCR beta chain derives from a study of CD8 T cells in ankylosing spondylitis. Whole-study results and caveats: One TCR beta motif, made up of about 8 highly homologous variants, appeared characteristic of ankylosing spondylitis blood.

This clonotype showed up many times. What it binds is unknown. TCRdb fed the 5' RACE reads into MiXCR, producing one record per CDR3 protein. The data contain fewer than 400,000 distinct CDR3 sequences, around 20% of them singletons. V gave up 0 bases and J gave up 0 bases; unmatched junction bases: 1. This CDR3 contains 15 residues. From germline, CDR1 is DFQATT and CDR2 SNEGSKA (reference sequence). The specimen was blood, either unsorted or a sorted T cell fraction (not recorded which). This TCR derives from a male donor with ankylosing spondylitis. The V gene is TRBV20-1, the J gene TRBJ1-4, with TRBD1 matching over 7 bases. CDR3 in amino acids: CSAREGGTTNEKLFF. CDR3 DNA: TGCAGTGCTAGAGAAGGGGGCACAACTAATGAAAAACTGTTTTTT.